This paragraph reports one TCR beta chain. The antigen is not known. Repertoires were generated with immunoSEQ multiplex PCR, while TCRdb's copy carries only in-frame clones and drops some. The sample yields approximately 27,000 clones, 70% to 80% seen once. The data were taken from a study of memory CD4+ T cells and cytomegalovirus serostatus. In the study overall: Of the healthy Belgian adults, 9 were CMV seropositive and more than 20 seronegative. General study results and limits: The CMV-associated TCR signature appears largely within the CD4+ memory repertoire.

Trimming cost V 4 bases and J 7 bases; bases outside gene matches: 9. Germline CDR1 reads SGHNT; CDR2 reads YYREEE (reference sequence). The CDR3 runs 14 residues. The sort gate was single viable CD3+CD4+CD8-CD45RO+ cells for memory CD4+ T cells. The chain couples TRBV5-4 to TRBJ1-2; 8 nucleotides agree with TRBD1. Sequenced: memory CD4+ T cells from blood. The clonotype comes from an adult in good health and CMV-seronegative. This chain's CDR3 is CASSQGQGQIGYTF. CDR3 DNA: TGTGCCAGCAGCCAAGGACAGGGTCAGATTGGCTACACCTTC.